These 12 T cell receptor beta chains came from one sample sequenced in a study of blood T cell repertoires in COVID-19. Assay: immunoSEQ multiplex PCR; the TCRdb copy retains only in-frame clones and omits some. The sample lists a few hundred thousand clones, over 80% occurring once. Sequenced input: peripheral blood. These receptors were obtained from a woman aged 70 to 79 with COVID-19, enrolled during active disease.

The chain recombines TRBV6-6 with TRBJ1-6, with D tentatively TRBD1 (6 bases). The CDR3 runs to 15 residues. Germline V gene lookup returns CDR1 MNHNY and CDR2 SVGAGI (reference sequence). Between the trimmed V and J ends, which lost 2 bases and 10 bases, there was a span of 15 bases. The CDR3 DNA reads TGTGCCAGCAGTTACCAAGCAGGGGCTAGGTCACCCCTCCACTTT. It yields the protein CASSYQAGARSPLHF.

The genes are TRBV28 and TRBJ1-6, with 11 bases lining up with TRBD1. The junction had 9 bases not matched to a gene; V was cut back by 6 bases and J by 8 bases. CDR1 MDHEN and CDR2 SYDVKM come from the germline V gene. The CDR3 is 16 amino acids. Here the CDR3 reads CASRDSGQGVDSPLHF. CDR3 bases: TGTGCCAGCAGGGATTCGGGACAGGGGGTGGATTCACCCCTCCACTTT.

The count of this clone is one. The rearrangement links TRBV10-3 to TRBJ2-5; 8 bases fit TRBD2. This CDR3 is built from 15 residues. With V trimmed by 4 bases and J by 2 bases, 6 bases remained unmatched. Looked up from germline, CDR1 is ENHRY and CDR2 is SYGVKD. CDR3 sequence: CAISGDSGAQETQYF. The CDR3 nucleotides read TGTGCCATCAGTGGCGATAGCGGGGCTCAAGAGACCCAGTACTTC.

CDR3 in amino acids: CASSLFVSLNTEAFF. CDR3 DNA sequence: TGTGCCAGCAGCTTATTTGTCAGTTTGAACACTGAAGCTTTCTTT. The chain carries TRBV7-9 and TRBJ1-1; D ambiguous. Germline lookup yields CDR1 SEHNR and CDR2 FQNEAQ (reference sequence). The CDR3 is 15 residues long. V gave up 2 bases and J gave up 0 bases, with 10 bases separating them.

This chain's CDR3 is CASNPGLAGYNEQFF. As DNA, the CDR3 is TGTGCCAGCAACCCGGGACTAGCGGGATACAATGAGCAGTTCTTC. This sequence joins TRBV2 and TRBJ2-1; 13 bases line up with TRBD2. There are 15 residues in the CDR3. Germline CDR1 and CDR2: SNHLY and FYNNEI. V shed 7 bases, J shed 4 bases, and the junction held 4 bases outside the gene matches.

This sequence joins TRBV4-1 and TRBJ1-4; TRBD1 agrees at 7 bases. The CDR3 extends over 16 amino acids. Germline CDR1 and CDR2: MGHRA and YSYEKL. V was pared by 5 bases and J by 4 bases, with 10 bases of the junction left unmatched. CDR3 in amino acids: CASSTIGTANNEKLFF. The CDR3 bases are TGCGCCAGCAGCACTATTGGGACAGCGAATAATGAAAAACTGTTTTTT.

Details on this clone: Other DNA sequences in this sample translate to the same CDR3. The CDR3 loop is CASSFNSGANVLTF. The CDR3 coding sequence is TGCGCCAGCAGCTTCAATTCTGGGGCCAACGTCCTGACTTTC. The V call is TRBV5-1, the J call TRBJ2-6; D gene ambiguous. Germline V gene sequence: CDR1 SGHRS, CDR2 YFSETQ. The CDR3 extends over 14 amino acids. V was clipped by 2 bases and J by 1 base, with 4 bases between them. The full variable domain, with the rest looked up from reference TRBV5-1 and TRBJ2-6, is KAGVTQTPRYLIKTRGQQVTLSCSPISGHRSVSWYQQTPGQGLQFLFEYFSETQRNKGNFPGRFSGRQFSNSRSEMNVSTLELGDSALYLCASSFNSGANVLTFGAGSRLTVL.

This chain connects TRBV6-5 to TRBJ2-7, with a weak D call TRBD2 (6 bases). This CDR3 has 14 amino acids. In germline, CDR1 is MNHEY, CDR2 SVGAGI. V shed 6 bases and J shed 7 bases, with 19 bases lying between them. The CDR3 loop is CASSQFGTGREQYF. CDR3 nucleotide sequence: TGTGCCAGCAGCCAATTTGGGACGGGGAGGGAGCAGTACTTC.

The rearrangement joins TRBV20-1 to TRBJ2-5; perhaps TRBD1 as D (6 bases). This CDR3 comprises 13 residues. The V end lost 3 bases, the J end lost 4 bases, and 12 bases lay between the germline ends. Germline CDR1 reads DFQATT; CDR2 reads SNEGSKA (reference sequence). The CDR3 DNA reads TGCAGTGCTAGTACAGGGTTGGGAGAGACCCAGTACTTC. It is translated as CSASTGLGETQYF.

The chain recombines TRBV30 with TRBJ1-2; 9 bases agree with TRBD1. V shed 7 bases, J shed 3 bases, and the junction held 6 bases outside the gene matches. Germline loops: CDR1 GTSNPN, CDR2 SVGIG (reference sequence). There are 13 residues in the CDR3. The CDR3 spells CASPDRGDYGYTF. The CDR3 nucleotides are TGTGCCTCACCGGACAGGGGTGACTATGGCTACACCTTC.

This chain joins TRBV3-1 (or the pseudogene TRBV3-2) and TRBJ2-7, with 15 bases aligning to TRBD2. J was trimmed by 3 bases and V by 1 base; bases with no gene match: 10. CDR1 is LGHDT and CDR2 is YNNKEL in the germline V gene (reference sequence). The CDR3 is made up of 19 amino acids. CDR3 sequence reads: CASSQALGLAGGPFYEQYF. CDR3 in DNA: TGTGCCAGCAGCCAAGCCCTCGGACTAGCGGGAGGGCCGTTCTACGAGCAGTACTTC.

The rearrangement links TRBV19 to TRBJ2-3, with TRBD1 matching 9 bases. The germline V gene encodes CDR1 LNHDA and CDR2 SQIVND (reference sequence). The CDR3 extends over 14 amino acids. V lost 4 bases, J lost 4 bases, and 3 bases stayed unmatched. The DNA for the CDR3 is TGTGCCAGTAGTACCAGACAGGGGGCAGATACGCAGTATTTT. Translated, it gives CASSTRQGADTQYF.